The rows below give T cell receptor beta chains drawn from one sample of a study of TIL therapy for anti-PD-1-resistant metastatic lung cancer. The protocol was immunoSEQ multiplex PCR, while the TCRdb copy is restricted to in-frame clones and leaves out a portion. The table shows thousands of clones, with 65% to 80% occurring only once. The sample here was tumor tissue, taken at baseline. All receptors derive from a person between 25 and 80 years old with non-small cell lung cancer. CDR3s include the opening cysteine and the closing phenylalanine or tryptophan. A D gene is named only where the DNA matches it firmly. Expanded clones get a size class; other rows say once, few or many, or leave the size out.

v_gene	abundance	j_gene	d_gene	CDR3nt	CDR3aa
TRBV7-8	once	TRBJ1-5	NA	TGTGCCAGCAGCTTAGTTTCGTTGCGGCGGGGAAGCAATCAGCCCCAGCATTTT	CASSLVSLRRGSNQPQHF
TRBV5-4	NA	TRBJ1-1	NA	TGTGCCAGCAGCACACGACAGAACACTGAAGCTTTCTTT	CASSTRQNTEAFF
TRBV29-1	NA	TRBJ1-5	NA	TGCAGCGTTGGAGAAGGGAGAGGTCAGCCCCAGCATTTT	CSVGEGRGQPQHF
TRBV12-5	NA	TRBJ2-1	NA	TGTGCTAGTGGTCGACTAGGAGTTTTTGATGAGCAGTTCTTC	CASGRLGVFDEQFF
TRBV29-1	few	TRBJ1-5	TRBD1	TGCAGCGTTGGGGGACAGGGGTTTGATCAGCCCCAGCATTTT	CSVGGQGFDQPQHF
TRBV20-1	few	TRBJ2-4	NA	TGCAGTGCTAGAGAGAACATTCAGTACTTC	CSARENIQYF
TRBV11-2	NA	TRBJ2-7	TRBD1	TGTGCCAGCAGCCCACAGGGGTACGAGCAGGACTTC	CASSPQGYEQDF
TRBV6-4	NA	TRBJ2-3	TRBD2	TGTGCCAGCAGTGACCGGGCGGGAGGCACAGATACGCAGTATTTT	CASSDRAGGTDTQYF
TRBV20-1	few	TRBJ2-7	NA	TGCAGTGCTCCCCTGGGGCTTGAGCAGTACTTC	CSAPLGLEQYF
TRBV5-1	NA	TRBJ1-2	NA	TGCGCCAGCAGTGGCGAAGACGGAACATTCCGCTATGGCTACACCTTC	CASSGEDGTFRYGYTF
TRBV7-2	NA	TRBJ2-5	TRBD1	TGTGCCAGCAGCTTAGGAAGCACAGGGGAGAGATCGACCCAGTACTTC	CASSLGSTGERSTQYF
TRBV7-2	NA	TRBJ1-4	NA	TGTGCCAGCAGCGCCAACACTGCAACTAATGAAAAACTGTTTTTT	CASSANTATNEKLFF
TRBV19	NA	TRBJ1-1	NA	TGTGCCAGTAGTTCCTCCGGGCGAACTGAAGCTTTCTTT	CASSSSGRTEAFF
TRBV27	NA	TRBJ2-3	TRBD1	TGTGCCAGCAACCAACAGGGGCGCACAGATACGCAGTATTTT	CASNQQGRTDTQYF
TRBV19	NA	TRBJ2-1	TRBD1	TGTGCCACAGGGGGAAGCTCCTACAATGAGCAGTTCTTC	CATGGSSYNEQFF
TRBV6-6	few	TRBJ1-5	NA	TGTGCCAGCAGTACTGGCAATCAGCCCCAGCATTTT	CASSTGNQPQHF
TRBV7-2	NA	TRBJ2-7	TRBD2	TGTGCCAGCAGCCTTAGCGGGAGGGGCTACGAGCAGTACTTC	CASSLSGRGYEQYF
TRBV9	NA	TRBJ2-1	NA	TGTGCCAGCAGCGCCAATACCGGGACCTACAATGAGCAGTTCTTC	CASSANTGTYNEQFF
TRBV7-9	NA	TRBJ1-1	TRBD1	TGTGCCAGCAGCCCGGGGACAGGGGACACTGAAGCTTTCTTT	CASSPGTGDTEAFF
TRBV5-5	NA	TRBJ2-7	TRBD2	TGTGCCAGCAGCTTGACGTCGCTAGCGGGAGGCTCCTACGAGCAGTACTTC	CASSLTSLAGGSYEQYF
TRBV4-3	NA	TRBJ2-5	NA	TGCGCCAGCAGCCATTGGGGGTCTTCAGAGACCCAGTACTTC	CASSHWGSSETQYF
TRBV5-6	NA	TRBJ2-1	NA	TGTGCCAGCAGCTTGACAACTCCAACTGAGCACGCGGCCTACAATGAGCAGTTCTTC	CASSLTTPTEHAAYNEQFF
TRBV28	NA	TRBJ1-3	TRBD1	TGTGCCAGCAGTCTACGGGACAGGGTAGGAAACACCATATATTTT	CASSLRDRVGNTIYF
TRBV2	NA	TRBJ2-3	NA	TGTGCCAGCAGTGTCCAGGGGGGGGTTAGCACAGATACGCAGTATTTT	CASSVQGGVSTDTQYF
TRBV7-6	NA	TRBJ1-6	NA	TGTGCCAGCAGCCCTCGACAGGATTCACCCCTCCACTTT	CASSPRQDSPLHF
TRBV9	few	TRBJ1-2	TRBD1	TGTGCCAGCAGCAGAGGGGACAGGGCGTTATATGGCTACACCTTC	CASSRGDRALYGYTF
TRBV5-5	once	TRBJ2-1	TRBD2	TGTGCCAGCAGCCCCGGACTAGCGATAACCCTCCTCAATGAGCAGTTCTTC	CASSPGLAITLLNEQFF
TRBV5-8	NA	TRBJ2-3	TRBD2	TGTGCCAGCAGCTGGGGATTTTATAGCGGGAGCACAGATACGCAGTATTTT	CASSWGFYSGSTDTQYF
TRBV29-1	few	TRBJ2-2	TRBD1	TGCAGCGTCTCGGACAGGGTCGACTCCGGGGAGCTGTTTTTT	CSVSDRVDSGELFF
TRBV6-5	once	TRBJ2-5	TRBD1	TGTGCCAGCAGTTACTCTTACGGGACAGGGGTAGAGACCCAGTACTTC	CASSYSYGTGVETQYF
TRBV7-2	NA	TRBJ2-7	TRBD2	TGTGCCAGCAGCATCCATAGCGGGGGATCTTCCTACGAGCAGTACTTC	CASSIHSGGSSYEQYF
TRBV6-1	once	TRBJ1-1	NA	TGTGCCAGCCTACAGGGAAGCACTGAAGCTTTCTTT	CASLQGSTEAFF
TRBV28	NA	TRBJ2-2	NA	TGTGCCAGCAGTTTCTTTGGGGGCCAGGAGCTGTTTTTT	CASSFFGGQELFF
TRBV27	NA	TRBJ2-7	TRBD2	TGTGCCAGCAGTTTAGTCCCTAGCGGGGGCTACGAGCAGTACTTC	CASSLVPSGGYEQYF
TRBV9	NA	TRBJ2-7	TRBD1	TGTGCCAGCAGCCCCAGCGGGGGACAGGGGAGCCTGAACGAGCAGTACTTC	CASSPSGGQGSLNEQYF
TRBV4-2	NA	TRBJ1-1	NA	TGTGCCAGCAGCCAGTGGGGGGGGGCCGGGACTGAAGCTTTCTTT	CASSQWGGAGTEAFF
TRBV6-1	NA	TRBJ1-5	TRBD1	TGTGCCAGCAGTGAATCTGGAGGGGGCGAGAGAGTTCAGCCCCAGCATTTT	CASSESGGGERVQPQHF
TRBV4-2	NA	TRBJ2-7	TRBD2	TGTGCCAGCAGCCAAGAGAGGGCCCCGGGACTAGCTCTAACCTACGAGCAGTACTTC	CASSQERAPGLALTYEQYF
TRBV5-1	once	TRBJ2-3	NA	TGCGCCAGCAGTCTGACTGGCGGTCCTAGCACAGATACGCAGTATTTT	CASSLTGGPSTDTQYF
TRBV19	NA	TRBJ2-5	TRBD1	TGTGCCAGTAGTATAGGGGCGGGGACAGGGGGCGCGGAGACCCAGTACTTC	CASSIGAGTGGAETQYF
TRBV9	NA	TRBJ2-5	TRBD1	TGTGCCAGCGACAGGGACCCCCAAGAGACCCAGTACTTC	CASDRDPQETQYF
TRBV6-1	few	TRBJ1-2	NA	TGTGCCAGCAGAGAACAGGTAGCTAACTATGGCTACACCTTC	CASREQVANYGYTF
TRBV4-3	NA	TRBJ2-2	NA	TGCGCCAGCAGCTCCCTATCCGGGGTGTCCACCGGGGAGCTGTTTTTT	CASSSLSGVSTGELFF